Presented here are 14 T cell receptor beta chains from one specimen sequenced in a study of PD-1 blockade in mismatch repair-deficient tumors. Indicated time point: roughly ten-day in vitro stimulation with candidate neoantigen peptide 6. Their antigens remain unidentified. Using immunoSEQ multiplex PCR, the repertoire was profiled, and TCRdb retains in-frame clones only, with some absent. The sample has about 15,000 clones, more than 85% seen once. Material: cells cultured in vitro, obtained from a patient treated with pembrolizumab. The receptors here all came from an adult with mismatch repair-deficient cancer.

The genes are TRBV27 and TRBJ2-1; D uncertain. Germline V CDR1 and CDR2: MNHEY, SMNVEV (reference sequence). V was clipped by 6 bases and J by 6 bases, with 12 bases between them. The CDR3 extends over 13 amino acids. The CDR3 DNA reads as TGTGCCAGCAGACAAGACGGCCTCAATGAGCAGTTCTTC. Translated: CASRQDGLNEQFF.

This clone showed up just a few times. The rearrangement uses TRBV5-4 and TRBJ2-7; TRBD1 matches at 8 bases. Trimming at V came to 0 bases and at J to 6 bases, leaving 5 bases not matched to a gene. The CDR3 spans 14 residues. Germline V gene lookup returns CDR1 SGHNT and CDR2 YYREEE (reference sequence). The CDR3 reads CASSLGGQVTEQYF. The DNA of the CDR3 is TGTGCCAGCAGCTTGGGGGGACAGGTGACCGAGCAGTACTTC.

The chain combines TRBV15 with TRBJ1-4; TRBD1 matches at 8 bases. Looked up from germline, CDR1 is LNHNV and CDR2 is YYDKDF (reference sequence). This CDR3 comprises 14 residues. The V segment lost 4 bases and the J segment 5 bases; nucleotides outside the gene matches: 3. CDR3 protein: CATSTRQGNEKLFF. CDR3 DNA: TGTGCCACCAGCACCAGACAGGGGAATGAAAAACTGTTTTTT.

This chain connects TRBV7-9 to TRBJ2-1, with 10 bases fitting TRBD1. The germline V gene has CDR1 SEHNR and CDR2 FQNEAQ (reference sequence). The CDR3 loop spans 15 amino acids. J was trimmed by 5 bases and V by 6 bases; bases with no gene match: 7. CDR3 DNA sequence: TGTGCCAGCAGTCGCCGGGACAGGGGAAACAATGAGCAGTTCTTC. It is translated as CASSRRDRGNNEQFF.

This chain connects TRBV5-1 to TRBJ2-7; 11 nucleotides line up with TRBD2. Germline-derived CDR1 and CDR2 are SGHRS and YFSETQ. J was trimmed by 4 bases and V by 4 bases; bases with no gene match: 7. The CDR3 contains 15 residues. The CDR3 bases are TGCGCCAGCAGCATCGGGACTAGCGGCCTATACGAGCAGTACTTC. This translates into CASSIGTSGLYEQYF.

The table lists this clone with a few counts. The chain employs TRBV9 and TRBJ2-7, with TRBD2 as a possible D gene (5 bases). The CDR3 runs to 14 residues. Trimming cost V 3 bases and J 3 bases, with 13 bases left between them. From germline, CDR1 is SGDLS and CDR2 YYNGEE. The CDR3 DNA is TGTGCCAGCAGCGCTGATTTGGACTTCTACGAGCAGTACTTC. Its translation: CASSADLDFYEQYF.

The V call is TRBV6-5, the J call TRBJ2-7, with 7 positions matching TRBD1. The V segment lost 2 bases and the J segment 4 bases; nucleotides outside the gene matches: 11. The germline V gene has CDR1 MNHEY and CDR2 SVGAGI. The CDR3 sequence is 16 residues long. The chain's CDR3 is CASSYGRGKLWYEQYF. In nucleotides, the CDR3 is TGTGCCAGCAGTTACGGCAGGGGGAAGTTGTGGTACGAGCAGTACTTC.

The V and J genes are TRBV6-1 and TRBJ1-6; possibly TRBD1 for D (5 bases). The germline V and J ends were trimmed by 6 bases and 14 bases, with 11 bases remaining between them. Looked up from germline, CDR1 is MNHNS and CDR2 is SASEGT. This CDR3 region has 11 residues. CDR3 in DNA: TGTGCCAGCAGACAGGATTTATCCCTCCACTTT. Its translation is CASRQDLSLHF.

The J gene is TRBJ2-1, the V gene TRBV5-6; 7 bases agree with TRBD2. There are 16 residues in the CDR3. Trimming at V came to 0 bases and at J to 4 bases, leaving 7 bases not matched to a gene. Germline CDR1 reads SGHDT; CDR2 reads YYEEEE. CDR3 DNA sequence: TGTGCCAGCAGCTTGGCTCTTCTAGCGGATTACAATGAGCAGTTCTTC. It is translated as CASSLALLADYNEQFF.

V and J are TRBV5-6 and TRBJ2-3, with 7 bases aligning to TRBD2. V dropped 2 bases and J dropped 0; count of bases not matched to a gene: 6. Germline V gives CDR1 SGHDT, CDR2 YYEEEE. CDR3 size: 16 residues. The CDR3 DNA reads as TGTGCCAGCAGCTTCCGCGCGCGGGGGAGCACAGATACGCAGTATTTT. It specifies CASSFRARGSTDTQYF.

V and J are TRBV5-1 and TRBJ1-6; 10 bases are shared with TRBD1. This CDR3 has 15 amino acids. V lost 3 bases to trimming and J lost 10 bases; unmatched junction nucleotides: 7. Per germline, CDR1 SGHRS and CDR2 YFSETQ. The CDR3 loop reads CASSSGQGIGSPLHF. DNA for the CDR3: TGCGCCAGCAGCTCGGGACAGGGGATAGGGTCACCCCTCCACTTT.

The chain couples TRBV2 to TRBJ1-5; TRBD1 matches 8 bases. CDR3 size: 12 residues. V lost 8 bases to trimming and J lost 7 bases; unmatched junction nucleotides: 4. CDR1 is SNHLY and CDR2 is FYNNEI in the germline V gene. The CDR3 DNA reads TGTGCCAGCCAGGGGGCTGGACAGCCCCAGCATTTT. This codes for CASQGAGQPQHF.

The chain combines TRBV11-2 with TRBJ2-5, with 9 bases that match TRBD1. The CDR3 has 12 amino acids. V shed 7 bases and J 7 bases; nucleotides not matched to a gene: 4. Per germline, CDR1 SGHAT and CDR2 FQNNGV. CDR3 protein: CASISDRGTQYF. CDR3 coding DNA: TGTGCCAGCATCTCGGACAGGGGGACCCAGTACTTC.

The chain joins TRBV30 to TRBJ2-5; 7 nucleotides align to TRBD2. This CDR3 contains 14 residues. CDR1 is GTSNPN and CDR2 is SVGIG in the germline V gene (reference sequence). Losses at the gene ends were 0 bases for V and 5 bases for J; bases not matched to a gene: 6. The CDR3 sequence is CAWSVAGRVETQYF. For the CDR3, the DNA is TGTGCCTGGAGTGTGGCAGGGAGGGTTGAGACCCAGTACTTC.